The rows below give T cell receptor beta chains drawn from one sample of a study of Ad26.COV2.S vaccination and SARS-CoV-2 variants. Repertoires were generated with immunoSEQ multiplex PCR, while TCRdb's copy carries only in-frame clones and drops some. This sample carries a few hundred thousand clones, less than 95% of them seen once, and the ten largest clones take about 4.5%. The specimen comprised peripheral blood, sampled in a trial of Ad26.COV2.S vaccine versus placebo. The source is a person aged 18-65 years who received the Ad26.COV2.S COVID-19 vaccine or a placebo. CDR3s include the opening cysteine and the closing phenylalanine or tryptophan. A D gene is named only where the DNA matches it firmly. Only some rows state a clone size, as once, few, many or a class for expanded clones.

TRBJ1-1	many	NA	TRBV28	TGTGCCAGCAGTTCGGACCAGACCCGGGTGGGGAAAGCTTTCTTT	CASSSDQTRVGKAFF
TRBJ2-5	NA	TRBD1	TRBV13	TGTGCCAGCAGCCGGGACAGGGCTCAAGAGACCCAGTACTTC	CASSRDRAQETQYF
TRBJ2-5	NA	TRBD2	TRBV29-1	TGCAGCGTTGGGGCTAGCGGACAAGAGACCCAGTACTTC	CSVGASGQETQYF
TRBJ2-7	NA	NA	TRBV6-1	TGTGCCAGCAGTGAACCTGGGAACCCCTACGAGCAGTACTTC	CASSEPGNPYEQYF
TRBJ2-2	NA	TRBD2	TRBV28	TGTGCCAGCAGCCTATCTCCTAGCGGGAGGGCGAACACCGGGGAGCTGTTTTTT	CASSLSPSGRANTGELFF
TRBJ2-2	NA	NA	TRBV28	TGTGCCAGCAGTTTTCGTACCAGGGGCACCGGGGAGCTGTTTTTT	CASSFRTRGTGELFF
TRBJ2-3	NA	NA	TRBV28	TGTGCCAGCACTCGCGAGGGGACCACAGATACGCAGTATTTT	CASTREGTTDTQYF
TRBJ2-3	NA	TRBD1	TRBV5-6	TGTGCCAGCAGTCGCCGACAGGGCAACACAGATACGCAGTATTTT	CASSRRQGNTDTQYF
TRBJ1-1	NA	NA	TRBV21-1	TGTGCCAGCAGCAAAGAAAAGGGACAGGTGAACACTGAAGCTTTCTTT	CASSKEKGQVNTEAFF
TRBJ2-1	NA	NA	TRBV6-5	TGTGCCAGCAGCCAACTCGAGGTGGAGCAGTTCTTC	CASSQLEVEQFF
TRBJ2-5	NA	NA	TRBV7-6	TGTGCCAGCAGCTTAGGACAGTCTCCTCAAGAGACCCAGTACTTC	CASSLGQSPQETQYF
TRBJ2-1	NA	NA	TRBV7-2	TGTGCCAGCAGCTTAGAAATGACTCGAAACAATGAGCAGTTCTTC	CASSLEMTRNNEQFF
TRBJ2-1	NA	TRBD1	TRBV28	TGTGCCAGCAGCTGGACAGGGAGGAAGTTCTTC	CASSWTGRKFF
TRBJ2-3	NA	TRBD2	TRBV6-5	TGTGCCAGCAGTTACCGCGGGAGCGGGCAAGATACGCAGTATTTT	CASSYRGSGQDTQYF
TRBJ2-7	NA	NA	TRBV4-2	TGTGCCAGCAGCCAAGATGGACGATCCGGTTACGAGCAGTACTTC	CASSQDGRSGYEQYF
TRBJ1-4	once	NA	TRBV10-3	TGTGCCATCAAGGGGGTCGGGACGAATGAAAAACTGTTTTTT	CAIKGVGTNEKLFF
TRBJ1-1	NA	TRBD1	TRBV10-3	TGTGCCATCAGTGGACAGGGGATACGCACTGAAGCTTTCTTT	CAISGQGIRTEAFF
TRBJ1-5	few	TRBD1	TRBV5-4	TGTGCCAGCAGCGAGGGACAGGGGAGCAATCAGCCCCAGCATTTT	CASSEGQGSNQPQHF
TRBJ1-2	once	TRBD1	TRBV29-1	TGCAGCGTTGTGGTGAGGACAGGGACTGGCTACACCTTC	CSVVVRTGTGYTF
TRBJ2-3	NA	TRBD1	TRBV5-1	TGCGCCAGCAGCTCGATCCAGACAGGGGTAACAGATACGCAGTATTTT	CASSSIQTGVTDTQYF
TRBJ2-1	NA	TRBD1	TRBV7-3	TGTGCCAGCAGCAACGGGGCCGGACAGGGCCCTATCCAACCCTACAATGAGCAGTTCTTC	CASSNGAGQGPIQPYNEQFF
TRBJ2-7	NA	NA	TRBV28	TGTGCCAGCCTAGGCCCGAGCTCATACGAGCAGTACTTC	CASLGPSSYEQYF
TRBJ1-2	NA	NA	TRBV5-1	TGCGCCAGCAGCTTGGAACAGGGTTCGCTCGGCTACACCTTC	CASSLEQGSLGYTF
TRBJ1-5	few	NA	TRBV19	TGTGCCAGTAGTGCCCGGGGGCGAGGTCAGCCCCAGCATTTT	CASSARGRGQPQHF
TRBJ2-5	NA	NA	TRBV27	TGTGCCAGCAGTGAACAGGGTAATGAAGAGACCCAGTACTTC	CASSEQGNEETQYF
TRBJ2-1	NA	TRBD2	TRBV4-1	TGCGCCAGCAGCCCTCCCGGACTAGCGTCCAATGAGCAGTTCTTC	CASSPPGLASNEQFF
TRBJ2-2	NA	NA	TRBV12-3/TRBV12-4	TGTGCCAGCAGTTTACAGGCAGCCGGGGAGCTGTTTTTT	CASSLQAAGELFF
TRBJ2-6	NA	NA	TRBV5-4	TGTGCCAGCAGCTTTCAAGGATGGCAGGCGATCAGCTCTGGGGCCAACGTCCTGACTTTC	CASSFQGWQAISSGANVLTF
TRBJ2-1	NA	NA	TRBV9	TGTGCCAGCAGCGTAGGTAATAGCGGAGGATACAATGAGCAGTTCTTC	CASSVGNSGGYNEQFF
TRBJ2-7	NA	TRBD2	TRBV10-3	TGTGCCATCAGTGAGAACTTGCGGGAGTACTACGAGCAGTACTTC	CAISENLREYYEQYF
TRBJ1-1	NA	NA	TRBV7-2	TGTGCCAGCAGCTTAGCGAGTGGAGGGCATACGAGCACTGAAGCTTTCTTT	CASSLASGGHTSTEAFF
TRBJ2-7	once	TRBD1	TRBV27	TGTGCCAGCAGAATCCCGGGACAGGGAACGACCTACGAGCAGTACTTC	CASRIPGQGTTYEQYF
TRBJ1-4	NA	NA	TRBV7-8	TGTGCCAGCAGCGCGCACAGTAATGAAAAACTGTTTTTT	CASSAHSNEKLFF
TRBJ2-7	NA	NA	TRBV6-1	TGTGCCAGCAGTGAATTGGACCGCTCCTACGAGCAGTACTTC	CASSELDRSYEQYF
TRBJ2-7	NA	TRBD2	TRBV2	TGTGCCAGCAGTGAGGGGCCTAGCGGCTCCTACGAGCAGTACTTC	CASSEGPSGSYEQYF
TRBJ2-1	NA	NA	TRBV7-2	TGTGCCAGCAGCTTAAGGACAGTCAATGAGCAGTTCTTC	CASSLRTVNEQFF
TRBJ2-5	NA	NA	TRBV19	TGTGCCAGTAGTATAGGTACAGGTTCACAAGAGACCCAGTACTTC	CASSIGTGSQETQYF
TRBJ2-7	NA	TRBD1	TRBV27	TGTGCCAGCAGTACCCTACAGGGGAGAGGATCCTACGAGCAGTACTTC	CASSTLQGRGSYEQYF
TRBJ2-7	NA	NA	TRBV28	TGTGCCAGCAGTTGGGGGGGGGCCACCTACGAGCAGTACTTC	CASSWGGATYEQYF